This record looks at one T cell receptor beta chain sequence and its context. The antigen remains unidentified. This sample was taken from a study of ipilimumab plus nivolumab after autologous stem cell transplantation. About the research overall: A median of about 8 nivolumab and a few ipilimumab doses were given. The DLBCL cohort had primary refractory and relapsed disease, with 18-month progression-free survival of roughly 86% and 30%.

Study results and limitations: Authors suggest TCR repertoire, Treg phenotype and gut microbiota support further study.

Profiled with immunoSEQ multiplex PCR; TCRdb holds only in-frame clones, not every one. The table has roughly 86,000 clones, under 85% seen once; the top ten hold 2.2%. Trimming cost V 3 bases and J 0 bases, with 6 bases left between them. The germline V gene encodes CDR1 LNHDA and CDR2 SQIVND (reference sequence). CDR3 length: 14 amino acids. This rearrangement joins TRBV19 to TRBJ1-3; D remains unclear. Sequencing used PBMCs, obtained in a trial of ipilimumab plus nivolumab as post-transplant consolidation. The origin of this receptor is a male donor with diffuse large B-cell lymphoma. The chain's CDR3 is CASSMGNSGNTIYF. DNA of the CDR3: TGTGCCAGTAGTATGGGGAACTCTGGAAACACCATATATTTT.